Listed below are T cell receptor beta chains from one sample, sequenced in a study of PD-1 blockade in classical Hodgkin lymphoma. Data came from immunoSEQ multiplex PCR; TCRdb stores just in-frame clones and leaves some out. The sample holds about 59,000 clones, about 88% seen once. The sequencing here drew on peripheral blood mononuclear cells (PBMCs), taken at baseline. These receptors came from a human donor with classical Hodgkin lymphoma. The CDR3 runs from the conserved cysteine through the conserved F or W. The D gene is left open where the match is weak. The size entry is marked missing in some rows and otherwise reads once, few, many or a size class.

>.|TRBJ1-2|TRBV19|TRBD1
TGTGCCAGTTCTAACAGGGGCGCCTACTATGGCTACACCTTC
CASSNRGAYYGYTF
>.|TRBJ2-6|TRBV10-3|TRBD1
TGTGCCATCAGCGACCCCCGACAGGGGTTTGGGGCCAACGTCCTGACTTTC
CAISDPRQGFGANVLTF
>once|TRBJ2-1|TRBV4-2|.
TGTGCCAGCAGCCAAGACCCGGGCGAAATCTACAATGAGCAGTTCTTC
CASSQDPGEIYNEQFF
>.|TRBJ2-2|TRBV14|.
TGTGCCAGCAGCGGACTTCTAAACACCGGGGAGCTGTTTTTT
CASSGLLNTGELFF
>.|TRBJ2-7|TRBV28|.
TGTGCCAGCAGTTTATCTCGGCTGGGGGGATACGAGCAGTACTTC
CASSLSRLGGYEQYF
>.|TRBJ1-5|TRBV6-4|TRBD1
TGTGCCAGCAGTGCCCAGGGGGGTTATCAGCCCCAGCATTTT
CASSAQGGYQPQHF
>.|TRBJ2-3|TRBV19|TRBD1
TGTGCCAGTAGTAGGATAACAGGGGGCTCGACAGATACGCAGTATTTT
CASSRITGGSTDTQYF
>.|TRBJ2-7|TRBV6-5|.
TGTGCCAGCAGTCCGCCCGGGGCCTCCTACGAGCAGTACTTC
CASSPPGASYEQYF
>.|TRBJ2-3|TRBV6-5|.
TGTGCCAGCAGCCGCAGCGGGTCCCGCACAGATACGCAGTATTTT
CASSRSGSRTDTQYF
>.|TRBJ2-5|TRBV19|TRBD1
TGTGCCAGTAGTGAGGACAGGGCCCAAGAGACCCAGTACTTC
CASSEDRAQETQYF
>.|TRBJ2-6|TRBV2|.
TGTGCCAGCACAGGGTCCTCTGGGGCCAACGTCCTGACTTTC
CASTGSSGANVLTF
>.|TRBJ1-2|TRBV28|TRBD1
TGTGCCAGCAGTTCAGACCCGGGACAGGGGCATCATGGCTACACCTTC
CASSSDPGQGHHGYTF
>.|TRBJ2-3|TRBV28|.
TGTGCCAGCAACCACCTAATCAAGGGGTTTAGCACAGATACGCAGTATTTT
CASNHLIKGFSTDTQYF
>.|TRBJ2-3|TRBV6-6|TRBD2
TGTGCCAGCAGTCCACTAGCGGGAGGCCCGGATACGCAGTATTTT
CASSPLAGGPDTQYF
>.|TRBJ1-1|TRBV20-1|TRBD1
TGCAGTGCTGGGACAGGCACTGAAGCTTTCTTT
CSAGTGTEAFF
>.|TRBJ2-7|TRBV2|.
TGTGCCAGCAGTGATAGTCGGGGCTCCTACGAGCAGTACTTC
CASSDSRGSYEQYF
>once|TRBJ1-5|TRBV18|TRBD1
TGTGCCAGTTCGGGACAGGGGAATCAGCCCCAGCATTTT
CASSGQGNQPQHF
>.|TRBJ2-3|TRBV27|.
TGTGCCAGCAGTACCTCCCCGACAGATACGCAGTATTTT
CASSTSPTDTQYF
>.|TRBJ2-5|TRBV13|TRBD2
TGTGCCAGCAGCTTCCGCAGCGGGGGGATAGAGGAGACCCAGTACTTC
CASSFRSGGIEETQYF
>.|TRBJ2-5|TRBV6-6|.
TGTGCCAGCAGTTACGGGCTGATCGACCAAGAGACCCAGTACTTC
CASSYGLIDQETQYF
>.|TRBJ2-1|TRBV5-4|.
TGTGCCAGCAAGGGGGGAGAGTCCTACAATGAGCAGTTCTTC
CASKGGESYNEQFF
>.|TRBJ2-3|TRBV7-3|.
TGTGCCAGCAGTTCTATGCCAGCGATCAGCACAGATACGCAGTATTTT
CASSSMPAISTDTQYF
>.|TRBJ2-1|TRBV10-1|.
TGCGCCAGCAGCGAATCTAACACGGGGAGTAGTGAGCAGTTCTTC
CASSESNTGSSEQFF